This TCR beta chain originates from a study of blood T cell repertoires in COVID-19. Study background: Material from acute and convalescent COVID-19 was sourced from the United States, Italy and Spain.

Germline V lookup: CDR1 SNHLY, CDR2 FYNNEI. The CDR3 spans 15 residues. V was pared by 6 bases and J by 5 bases, with 17 bases between. Per the study methods: Cell counts per sample came from amplifying reference gene primers. The table came from immunoSEQ multiplex PCR; TCRdb's copy has only in-frame clones and leaves some out. V and J calls and clone size come straight from that table; D and trimming were deduced from the DNA. Among 200,000 to 250,000 clones listed, 75% to 85% were seen once. The rearrangement links TRBV2 to TRBJ2-1; maybe TRBD1 (5 bases). Sequenced material: peripheral blood. The TCR comes from a human donor in a cohort sampled during active COVID-19. CDR3 amino acids: CASSLYWQGNNEQFF. The CDR3, as DNA: TGTGCCAGCAGCCTCTATTGGCAGGGAAACAATGAGCAGTTCTTC.